This record concerns one TCR beta chain sequence. The data derive from a study of blood T cell repertoires in COVID-19. This table comes from immunoSEQ multiplex PCR, and its TCRdb copy is limited to in-frame clones, with some not included. The sample comprises a few hundred thousand clones, approximately 88% of which are singletons, and roughly 6.3% rests with the top ten. The study counted Cohort 3 donors as recovered given two negative PCRs, clearance, or symptom resolution. CDR3 length: 16 amino acids. Sequences were obtained from PBMCs or T cells enriched from blood (not recorded which). This clonotype originated in a middle-aged woman who had recovered from COVID-19. The chain recombines TRBV21-1 with TRBJ1-5; the D segment call TRBD1 is taken from the table without a DNA check. TRBV21-1 is annotated as a pseudogene. CDR3 sequence (DNA): TGTGCCAGCAGCAAAGCCGCGGGCAGGGGGCATCAGCCCCAGCATTTT. This encodes CASSKAAGRGHQPQHF.